This T cell receptor (beta chain) was retrieved from a study of Ad26.COV2.S vaccination and SARS-CoV-2 variants. Study context: Into the muscle, Ad26.COV2.S was dosed once or twice, 56 days apart.

This table comes from immunoSEQ multiplex PCR, and its TCRdb copy is limited to in-frame clones, with some not included. The sample carries around 400,000 clones, 75% to 95% recorded once. Study results and caveats: The analyses of TCR breadth and depth may have understated the size of total T cell responses. Vaccine recipients surpassed placebo recipients in spike-specific TCR breadth.

Comments on this clone: Its antigen is unidentified.

Treatment given: around 19 received Ad26.COV2.S at low or high dose, single or two shots; a few received placebo; per-sample allocation not given. Specimens were obtained on day 63 following the first vaccine or placebo injection. Participants' vaccine, an Ad26 vector, delivered Wuhan-strain SARS-CoV-2 spike. The material was peripheral blood, obtained in a trial of Ad26.COV2.S vaccine versus placebo. The source of this sequence is a person aged 18-60 years who received the Ad26.COV2.S COVID-19 vaccine or a placebo.

In DNA form, the CDR3 reads TGTGCCAGCAGCTTAGGTCTAGCGGGCAACTCCTACGAGCAGTACTTC. Its translation is CASSLGLAGNSYEQYF. V is TRBV11-2 and J is TRBJ2-7; TRBD2 agrees at 8 bases. V was pared by 1 base and J by 0 bases, with 5 bases of the junction left unmatched. The CDR3 runs 16 residues. Per the germline V gene, CDR1 is SGHAT and CDR2 is FQNNGV.